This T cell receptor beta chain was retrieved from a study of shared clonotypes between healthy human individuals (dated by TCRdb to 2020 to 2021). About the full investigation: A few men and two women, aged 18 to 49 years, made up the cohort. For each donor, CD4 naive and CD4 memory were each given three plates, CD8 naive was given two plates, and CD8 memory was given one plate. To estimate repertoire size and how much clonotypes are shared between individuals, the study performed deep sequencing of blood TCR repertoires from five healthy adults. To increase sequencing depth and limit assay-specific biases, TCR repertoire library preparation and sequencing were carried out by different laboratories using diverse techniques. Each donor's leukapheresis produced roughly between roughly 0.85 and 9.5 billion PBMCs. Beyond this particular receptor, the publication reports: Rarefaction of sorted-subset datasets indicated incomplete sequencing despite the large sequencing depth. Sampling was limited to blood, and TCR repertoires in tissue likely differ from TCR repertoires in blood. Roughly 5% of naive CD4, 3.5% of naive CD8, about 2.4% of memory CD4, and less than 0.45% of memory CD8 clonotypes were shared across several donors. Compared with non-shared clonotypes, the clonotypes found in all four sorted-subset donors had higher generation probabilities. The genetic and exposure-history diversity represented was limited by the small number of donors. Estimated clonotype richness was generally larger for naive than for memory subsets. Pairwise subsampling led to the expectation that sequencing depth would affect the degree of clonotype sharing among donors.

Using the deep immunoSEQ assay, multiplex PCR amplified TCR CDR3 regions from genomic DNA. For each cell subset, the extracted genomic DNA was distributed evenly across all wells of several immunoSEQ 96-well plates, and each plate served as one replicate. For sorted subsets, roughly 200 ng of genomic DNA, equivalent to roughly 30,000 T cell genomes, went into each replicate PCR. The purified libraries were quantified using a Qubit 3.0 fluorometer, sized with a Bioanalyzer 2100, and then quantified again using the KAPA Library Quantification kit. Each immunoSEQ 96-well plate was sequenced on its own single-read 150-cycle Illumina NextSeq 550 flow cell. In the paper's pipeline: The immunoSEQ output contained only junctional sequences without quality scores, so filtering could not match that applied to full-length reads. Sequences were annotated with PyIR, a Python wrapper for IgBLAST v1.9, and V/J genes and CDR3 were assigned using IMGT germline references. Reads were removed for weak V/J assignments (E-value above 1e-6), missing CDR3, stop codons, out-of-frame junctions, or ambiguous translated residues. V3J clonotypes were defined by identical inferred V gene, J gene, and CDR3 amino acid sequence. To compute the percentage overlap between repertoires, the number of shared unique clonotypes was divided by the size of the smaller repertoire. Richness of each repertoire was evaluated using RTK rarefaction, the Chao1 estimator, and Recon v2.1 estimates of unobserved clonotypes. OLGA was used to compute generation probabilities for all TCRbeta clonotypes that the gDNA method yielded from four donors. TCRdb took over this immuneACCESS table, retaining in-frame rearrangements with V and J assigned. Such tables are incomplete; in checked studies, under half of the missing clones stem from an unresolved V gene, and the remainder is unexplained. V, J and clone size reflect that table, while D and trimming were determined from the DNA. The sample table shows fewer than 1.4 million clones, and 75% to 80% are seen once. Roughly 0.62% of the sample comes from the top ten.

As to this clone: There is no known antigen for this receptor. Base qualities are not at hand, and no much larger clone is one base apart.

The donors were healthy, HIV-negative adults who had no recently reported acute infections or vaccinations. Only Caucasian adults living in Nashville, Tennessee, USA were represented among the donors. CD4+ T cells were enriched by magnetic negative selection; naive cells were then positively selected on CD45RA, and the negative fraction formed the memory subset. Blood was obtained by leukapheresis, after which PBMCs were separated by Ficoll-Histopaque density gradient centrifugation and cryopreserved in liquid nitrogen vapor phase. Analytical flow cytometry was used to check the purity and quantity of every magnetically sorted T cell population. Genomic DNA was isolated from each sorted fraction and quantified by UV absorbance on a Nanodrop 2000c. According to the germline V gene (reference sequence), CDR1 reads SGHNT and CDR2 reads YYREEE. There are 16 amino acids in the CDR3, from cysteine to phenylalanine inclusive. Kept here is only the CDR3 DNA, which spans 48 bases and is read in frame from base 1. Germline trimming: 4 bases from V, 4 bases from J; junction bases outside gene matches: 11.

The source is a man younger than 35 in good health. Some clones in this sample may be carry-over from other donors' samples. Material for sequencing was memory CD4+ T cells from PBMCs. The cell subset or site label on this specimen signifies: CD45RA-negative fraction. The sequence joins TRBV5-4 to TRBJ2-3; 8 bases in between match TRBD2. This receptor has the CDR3 CASSHNPGLESDTQYF. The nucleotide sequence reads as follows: TGTGCCAGCAGCCATAATCCGGGACTAGAGTCAGATACGCAGTATTTT. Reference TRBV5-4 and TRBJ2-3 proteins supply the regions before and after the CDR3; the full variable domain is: ETGVTQSPTHLIKTRGQQVTLRCSSQSGHNTVSWYQQALGQGPQFIFQYYREEENGRGNFPPRFSGLQFPNYSSELNVNALELDDSALYLCASSHNPGLESDTQYFGPGTRLTVL.